The present entry profiles one TCR beta chain with its context. This clone was seen just once. Its cognate antigen has yet to be identified. No much larger clone is present one base from it, and per-base qualities are unavailable. Each collaborating institution followed its own protocols to collect whole blood in K2EDTA tubes. For TCRbeta analysis, collaborators shipped samples as frozen whole blood, isolated PBMCs, or DNA extracted from either of those sample types. The source of the sample is a study of blood T cell repertoires in COVID-19 (dated by TCRdb to about 2020). Background for the entire study: Samples from collaborators originated in the United States, Italy and Spain and spanned both the acute and convalescent phases of COVID-19. The prospective study material was composed of cDNA or gDNA derived from T cells, B-cell-depleted T cells, or PBMCs. Subjects who had been exposed to COVID-19, were actively infected with it, or had recovered from it provided the deeply sampled blood TCRbeta repertoires that made up the dataset. The repertoires were released in a freely available public database meant as a resource for research on the immune response to SARS-CoV-2. Samples were obtained from the ongoing ImmuneRACE study (first 160 participants) and from some 1,300 subjects provided by 6 global collaborators. A de-identified subject ID, COVID-19 status, age in years and sex were almost always included in the sample metadata. Where HLA class I and class II types were available, the types were taken from metadata supplied by the sample provider, not from assay-based typing.

The paper as a whole reports these results and caveats: How much clinical and demographic metadata was included differed by source and by participant, and the metadata was provided uncurated.

The CDR3 runs 19 amino acids, cysteine and phenylalanine included. Only the CDR3 part of the read is kept: 57 bases, read in frame from the first base. Per the germline V gene (reference sequence), LNHDA is the CDR1 and SQIVND is the CDR2. The junction shows trimming of 6 bases on V and 3 bases on J, and the gene matches do not reach 16 bases of it. TCRbeta CDR3 regions were amplified from genomic DNA by means of the immunoSEQ Assay, a bias-controlled multiplex PCR. The study's own analysis went as follows. The number of nucleated cells in each sample was estimated from the amplification of reference gene primers within the assay. To quantify the absolute abundance of each unique TCRbeta CDR3 rearrangement, sequence reads were collapsed and filtered. For each sample, productive Simpson clonality was calculated by taking the square root of Simpson's diversity index across productive rearrangements. Sourced from immuneACCESS, this table was stored by TCRdb with only in-frame sequences that have V and J called. A share of the clones is absent; for the studies checked, an unresolved V gene accounts for under half, and the remainder has no known explanation. V and J calls and clone size are given by that table; D and trimming were obtained from the DNA. The sample includes fewer than 90,000 clones, with roughly 96% observed a single time. The top ten hold approximately 4.3% of the sample.

The receptor chain draws on TRBV19 and TRBJ2-3; 12 nucleotides in the junction match TRBD2. This TCR derives from a human donor with active COVID-19. The donor label of this sample is uncertain. Sequencing used peripheral blood. At the DNA level, the sequence is TGTGCCAGTAGCCCCCTAGCGGGAGGGCCTGGTGATCGAACAGATACGCAGTATTTT. Its protein is CASSPLAGGPGDRTDTQYF.